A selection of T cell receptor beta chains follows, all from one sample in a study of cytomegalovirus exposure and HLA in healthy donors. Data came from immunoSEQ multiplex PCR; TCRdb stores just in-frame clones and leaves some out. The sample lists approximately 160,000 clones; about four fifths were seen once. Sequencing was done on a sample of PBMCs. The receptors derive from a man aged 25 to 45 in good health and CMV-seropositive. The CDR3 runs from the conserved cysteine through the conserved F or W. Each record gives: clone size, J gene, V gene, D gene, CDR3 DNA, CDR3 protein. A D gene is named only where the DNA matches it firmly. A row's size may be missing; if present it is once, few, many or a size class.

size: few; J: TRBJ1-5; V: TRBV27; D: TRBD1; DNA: TGTGCCAGCAGTTTATCCTGGACAGGGTTGGGGCAGCCCCAGCATTTT; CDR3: CASSLSWTGLGQPQHF
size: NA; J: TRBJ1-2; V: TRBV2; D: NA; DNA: TGTGCCAGCAGCGACGGGGGGGAATATGGCTACACCTTC; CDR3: CASSDGGEYGYTF
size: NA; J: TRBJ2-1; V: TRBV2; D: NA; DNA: TGTGCCAGCAGTGTAGTGTTCCATGAGCAGTTCTTC; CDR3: CASSVVFHEQFF
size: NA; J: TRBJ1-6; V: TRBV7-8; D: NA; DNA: TGTGCCAGCAGCTTAGTGAAAGGACAGTATAATTCACCCCTCCACTTT; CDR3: CASSLVKGQYNSPLHF
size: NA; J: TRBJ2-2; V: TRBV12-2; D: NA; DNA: TGTGCAAGTCGCTTCTCCCCTTTACCTACCCCACGTACCGGGGAGCTGTTTTTT; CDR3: CASRFSPLPTPRTGELFF
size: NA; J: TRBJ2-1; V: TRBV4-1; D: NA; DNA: TGCGCCAGCACCAAAGGAAGCCGGGGTACGAACTCCTACAATGAGCAGTTCTTC; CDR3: CASTKGSRGTNSYNEQFF
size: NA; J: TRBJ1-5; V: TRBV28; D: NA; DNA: TGTGCCAGCAGTGTCCAGGACTATTATAGCAATCAGCCCCAGCATTTT; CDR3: CASSVQDYYSNQPQHF
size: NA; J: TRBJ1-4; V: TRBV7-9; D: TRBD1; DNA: TGTGCCAGCAGCTTAGGAGGGACAGTTGAGGAAAAACTGTTTTTT; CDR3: CASSLGGTVEEKLFF
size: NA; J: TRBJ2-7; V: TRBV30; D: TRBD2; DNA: TGTGCCTGGAGTGTTACTCGGGGAGGGAACTCCTACGAGCAGTACTTC; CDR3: CAWSVTRGGNSYEQYF
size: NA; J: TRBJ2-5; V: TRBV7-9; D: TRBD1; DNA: TGTGCCAGCTCTATGGCTCGTGAGGGGGCCTCCAAAGAGACCCAGTACTTC; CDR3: CASSMAREGASKETQYF
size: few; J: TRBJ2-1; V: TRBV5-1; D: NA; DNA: TGCGCCAGCAGCTTGATTAGCAGTCTTGAGCAGTTCTTC; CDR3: CASSLISSLEQFF
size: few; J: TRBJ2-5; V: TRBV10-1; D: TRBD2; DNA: TGCGCCAGCAGCGCCCAGAGCGGGGGTGAGCAAGAGACCCAGTACTTC; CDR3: CASSAQSGGEQETQYF
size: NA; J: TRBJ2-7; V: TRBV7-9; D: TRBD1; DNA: TGTTCCAGCAGTCTCACAGGGGGCGAGCAGTACTTC; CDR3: CSSSLTGGEQYF
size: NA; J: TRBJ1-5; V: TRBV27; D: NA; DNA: TGTGCCAGCAGAGTTACAGGAGTAGGAAATCAGCCCCAGCATTTT; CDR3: CASRVTGVGNQPQHF
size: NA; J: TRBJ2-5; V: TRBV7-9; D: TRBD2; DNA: TGTGCCTCCGCGACGCTAGCGGGGTACCAAGAGACCCAGTACTTC; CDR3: CASATLAGYQETQYF
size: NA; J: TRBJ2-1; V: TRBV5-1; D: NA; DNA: TGCGCCAGCAGCCCCCCCCAAGAGCAGTTCTTC; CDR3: CASSPPQEQFF